One and the same sample provided the 31 T cell receptor beta chains below, sequenced in a study of cytomegalovirus exposure and HLA in healthy donors. PCR involved 60 Vbeta and 13 Jbeta primers. Repertoires were generated with immunoSEQ multiplex PCR, while TCRdb's copy carries only in-frame clones and drops some. The table shows about 150,000 clones, with about 85% occurring only once. Sample: PBMCs. Receptors were obtained from a boy aged 2-9 years in good health and CMV-seronegative.

This clone has just one count. This sequence joins TRBV6-5 and TRBJ2-7, with D maybe TRBD2 (6 bases). The germline V gene has CDR1 MNHEY and CDR2 SVGAGI. The CDR3 contains 16 residues. Trimming took off 4 bases at V and 2 bases at J, with 18 bases between the two ends. The CDR3 nucleotides read TGTGCCAGCAGTTTCATTCCCGGGACTCGCACCTACGAGCAGTACTTC. This codes for CASSFIPGTRTYEQYF.

This chain links TRBV29-1 with TRBJ2-3; perhaps TRBD2 as D (6 bases). The length of the CDR3 is 16 residues. CDR1 is SQVTM and CDR2 is ANQGSEA in the germline V gene. V lost 7 bases and J lost 6, with 26 bases in between. Written as DNA, the CDR3 is TGCAGCGCTCTAATTAGACGGGAGTCGGATTCTGATACGCAGTATTTT. It is translated as CSALIRRESDSDTQYF.

The V and J genes are TRBV7-2 and TRBJ1-2; 8 bases line up with TRBD1. CDR3 length: 14 residues. V was pared by 1 base and J by 8 bases, with 6 bases of the junction left unmatched. Germline V gene lookup returns CDR1 SGHTA and CDR2 FQGNSA. CDR3 bases: TGTGCCAGCAGCTTAGGAGGGCAGGGGGCAGGCTACACCTTC. It is translated as CASSLGGQGAGYTF.

The chain combines TRBV28 with TRBJ2-3; 7 bases fit TRBD2. Germline-derived CDR1 and CDR2 are MDHEN and SYDVKM. V was clipped by 6 bases and J by 9 bases; unmatched bases: 6. The CDR3 length is 12 residues. The CDR3 loop is CASSLTSFTQYF. CDR3 nucleotides: TGTGCCAGCAGCTTGACTAGCTTCACGCAGTATTTT.

The chain is built from TRBV15 and TRBJ1-3; 10 nucleotides line up with TRBD1. The CDR3 has 18 residues. Per the germline V gene, CDR1 is LNHNV and CDR2 is YYDKDF (reference sequence). V lost 0 bases, J lost 4 bases, and 9 bases stayed unmatched. The CDR3 DNA sequence: TGTGCCACCAGCAGAGATCACGAGACAGGGGGCCCGGGAAACACCATATATTTT. Translation gives CATSRDHETGGPGNTIYF. Combining the CDR3 with reference TRBV15 and TRBJ1-3 gives the whole variable domain DAMVIQNPRYQVTQFGKPVTLSCSQTLNHNVMYWYQQKSSQAPKLLFHYYDKDFNNEADTPDNFQSRRPNTSFCFLDIRSPGLGDTAMYLCATSRDHETGGPGNTIYFGEGSWLTVV.

V gene TRBV6-5 combines with J gene TRBJ2-6; D not certain. V shed 7 bases and J shed 0 bases, with 4 bases lying between them. The CDR3 is 13 amino acids. CDR1 MNHEY and CDR2 SVGAGI come from the germline V gene. The CDR3 region is CASMSSGANVLTF. CDR3 bases: TGTGCCAGCATGAGCTCTGGGGCCAACGTCCTGACTTTC.

V gene TRBV10-3 combines with J gene TRBJ2-7, with D possibly being TRBD1 (6 bases). The CDR3 totals 14 residues. V was pared by 0 bases and J by 3 bases, with 9 bases between. Germline loops: CDR1 ENHRY, CDR2 SYGVKD. CDR3 in amino acids: CAISESTGDYEQYF. CDR3 sequence (DNA): TGTGCCATCAGTGAGTCGACAGGTGACTACGAGCAGTACTTC.

This clone was found once. V usage is TRBV21-1 and J usage is TRBJ2-2; no check of the table's D call, TRBD1, against the DNA was made. TRBV21-1 is flagged as a pseudogene. This CDR3 has 16 residues. The CDR3 loop reads CASSAHRDSRPGELFF. For the CDR3, the DNA is TGTGCCAGCAGCGCCCACCGGGACAGCCGCCCCGGGGAGCTGTTTTTT.

The chain links TRBV2 to TRBJ2-3; 9 bases line up with TRBD2. The CDR3 is made up of 15 amino acids. CDR1 is SNHLY, CDR2 FYNNEI, per germline. V lost 10 bases to trimming and J lost 4 bases; unmatched junction nucleotides: 12. DNA for the CDR3: TGTGCCACCGGACTTCTAGCGGGGTCGGCAGATACGCAGTATTTT. Protein sequence: CATGLLAGSADTQYF.

The CDR3 DNA reads as TGTGCCAGTAGTAGGGCAGACTCCTACGAGCAGTACTTC. Its protein product is CASSRADSYEQYF. The rearrangement uses TRBV19 and TRBJ2-7; no clear D gene. V lost 4 bases, J lost 0 bases, and 7 bases lay in between. The CDR3 runs 13 residues. Per the germline V gene, CDR1 is LNHDA and CDR2 is SQIVND (reference sequence).

This chain connects TRBV4-1 to TRBJ2-2; TRBD1 is a possible D gene (6 bases). Trimming took 1 base from V and 2 from J, leaving 20 bases between them. CDR3 size: 19 residues. In germline, CDR1 is MGHRA, CDR2 YSYEKL. In DNA form, the CDR3 reads TGCGCCAGCAGCCAAGCCCGGAACAGGGTTTCGTCTAACACCGGGGAGCTGTTTTTT. It yields the protein CASSQARNRVSSNTGELFF.

The chain recombines TRBV11-1 with TRBJ1-2; 7 nucleotides line up with TRBD1. Germline V lookup: CDR1 SGHAT, CDR2 FQDESV (reference sequence). Unmatched junction bases numbered 7, after V lost 6 bases and J lost 6 bases. This CDR3 is built from 13 residues. The CDR3 loop reads CASRHGQADGYTF. CDR3 DNA: TGTGCCAGCAGGCATGGACAGGCTGATGGCTACACCTTC.

This chain connects TRBV18 to TRBJ1-2; 9 bases align to TRBD1. Looked up from germline, CDR1 is KGHSH and CDR2 is LQKENI. The CDR3 covers 14 residues. The V segment lost 0 bases and the J segment 8 bases; nucleotides outside the gene matches: 4. DNA of the CDR3: TGTGCCAGCTCACCACCGGGACAGGGTTACGGCTACACCTTC. Protein: CASSPPGQGYGYTF. Using reference TRBV18 and TRBJ1-2 for the parts outside the CDR3, the full variable domain is NAGVMQNPRHLVRRRGQEARLRCSPMKGHSHVYWYRQLPEEGLKFMVYLQKENIIDESGMPKERFSAEFPKEGPSILRIQQVVRGDSAAYFCASSPPGQGYGYTFGSGTRLTVV.

The CDR3 sequence: CASSLAPGTSGNTIYF. CDR3 DNA sequence: TGTGCCAGCAGCTTAGCACCGGGAACATCTGGAAACACCATATATTTT. V is TRBV11-1 and J is TRBJ1-3; D is undetermined. This CDR3 is built from 16 residues. Trimming pared 0 bases from V and 1 base from J, leaving 10 bases between. Germline V gene data show CDR1 as SGHAT and CDR2 as FQDESV (reference sequence).

This chain links TRBV2 with TRBJ2-1, with a tentative D call TRBD1 (6 bases). With 2 bases removed from V and 2 bases from J, the gap between germline ends came to 10 bases. CDR3 size: 15 residues. Germline assignment: CDR1 SNHLY and CDR2 FYNNEI. Here the CDR3 DNA reads TGTGCCAGCAGTGAAACAGGGTTAGCCTACAATGAGCAGTTCTTC. Its protein product is CASSETGLAYNEQFF.

The genes are TRBV4-2 and TRBJ1-2, with D maybe TRBD1 (6 bases). Germline loops: CDR1 LGHNA, CDR2 YNFKEQ. Trimming removed 4 bases from V and 4 bases from J, with 13 bases in between. The CDR3 is 14 amino acids. The DNA of the CDR3 is TGTGCCAGCAGCCCCACAGGGACTAGCTATGGCTACACCTTC. Its protein product is CASSPTGTSYGYTF.

This clone was found once. This chain links TRBV5-1 with TRBJ2-2; 9 nucleotides line up with TRBD1. Germline V gene data show CDR1 as SGHRS and CDR2 as YFSETQ. This CDR3 region has 16 residues. V was clipped by 4 bases and J by 3 bases; unmatched bases: 7. The CDR3 DNA reads TGCGCCAGCAGCGGGGGGACAGGGATGGACACCGGGGAGCTGTTTTTT. Translation: CASSGGTGMDTGELFF.

The V and J genes are TRBV18 and TRBJ2-7; maybe TRBD1 (6 bases). This CDR3 is built from 12 residues. The V end was cut by 3 bases, the J end by 4 bases, with 7 bases between. CDR1 and CDR2 from the germline V gene are KGHSH and LQKENI. In nucleotides, the CDR3 is TGTGCCAGCTCACCCGACAGGTACGAGCAGTACTTC. Translated: CASSPDRYEQYF.

The V call is TRBV5-1, the J call TRBJ1-2; 8 bases match TRBD1. The CDR3 is 15 residues long. Germline loops: CDR1 SGHRS, CDR2 YFSETQ. V lost 0 bases to trimming and J lost 3 bases; unmatched junction nucleotides: 4. The CDR3 region is CASSLVGQAHYGYTF. The CDR3, as DNA: TGCGCCAGCAGCTTGGTGGGACAGGCCCACTATGGCTACACCTTC. The full variable domain, its missing parts supplied by reference TRBV5-1 and TRBJ1-2, is KAGVTQTPRYLIKTRGQQVTLSCSPISGHRSVSWYQQTPGQGLQFLFEYFSETQRNKGNFPGRFSGRQFSNSRSEMNVSTLELGDSALYLCASSLVGQAHYGYTFGSGTRLTVV.

V and J are TRBV28 and TRBJ2-7; a possible D gene is TRBD2 (5 bases). V was cut by 4 bases and J by 7 bases, with 14 bases left in between. The germline CDR1 and CDR2 sequences are MDHEN and SYDVKM. This CDR3 spans 13 amino acids. The CDR3 nucleotides are TGTGCCAGCAGTTATAGGACGCCGGGGGAGCAGTACTTC. Its protein product is CASSYRTPGEQYF.

V is TRBV9 and J is TRBJ2-2, with a tentative D call TRBD1 (6 bases). Germline V CDR1 and CDR2: SGDLS, YYNGEE. The length of the CDR3 is 16 residues. Deletions cut 0 bases from V and 5 bases from J, with 14 bases between. CDR3 protein: CASSVETGSGTGELFF. CDR3 nucleotides: TGTGCCAGCAGCGTAGAAACAGGGTCGGGGACCGGGGAGCTGTTTTTT.

This chain's CDR3 is CASQQGVDTGELFF. Written as DNA, the CDR3 is TGTGCCAGCCAGCAGGGGGTCGACACCGGGGAGCTGTTTTTT. The chain combines TRBV27 with TRBJ2-2; 7 positions agree with TRBD1. Germline-derived CDR1 and CDR2 are MNHEY and SMNVEV (reference sequence). This CDR3 is 14 amino acids long. The junction had 6 bases not matched to a gene; V was cut back by 8 bases and J by 3 bases.

The J gene is TRBJ2-2, the V gene TRBV5-1, with D unresolved. CDR1 and CDR2 from the germline V gene are SGHRS and YFSETQ. This CDR3 is 13 amino acids long. Trimming took off 1 base at V and 4 bases at J, with 5 bases between the two ends. CDR3: CASSLQRTGELFF. The CDR3 nucleotides read TGCGCCAGCAGCTTGCAGCGCACCGGGGAGCTGTTTTTT.

This chain links TRBV10-3 with TRBJ1-5; TRBD1 matches at 7 bases. The CDR3 loop spans 15 amino acids. The germline CDR1 and CDR2 sequences are ENHRY and SYGVKD. V dropped 7 bases and J dropped 6; count of bases not matched to a gene: 12. The CDR3 loop is CAIILRDSRVQPQHF. CDR3 coding DNA: TGTGCCATCATCCTCCGGGACAGTCGAGTTCAGCCCCAGCATTTT.

In this sample, this clone turned up once. DNA of the CDR3: TGTGCCAGCAGGGCAGGGGCAAATCAGCCCCAGCATTTT. This gives the protein CASRAGANQPQHF. This chain links TRBV2 with TRBJ1-5; tentative D call: TRBD1 (6 bases). Trimming shortened V by 6 bases and J by 4 bases, and 10 bases separated the two germline ends. This CDR3 has 13 amino acids. Germline loops: CDR1 SNHLY, CDR2 FYNNEI. The complete variable domain, with remaining parts taken from reference TRBV2 and TRBJ1-5, reads EPEVTQTPSHQVTQMGQEVILRCVPISNHLYFYWYRQILGQKVEFLVSFYNNEISEKSEIFDDQFSVERPDGSNFTLKIRSTKLEDSAMYFCASRAGANQPQHFGDGTRLSIL.

On this clone itself: A junction boundary mismatches the germline segment, possibly from a read error. Other DNA sequences in the same sample also yield this CDR3. The chain has TRBV5-1 and TRBJ2-5, with 11 positions matching TRBD2. Germline values: CDR1 SGHRS, CDR2 YFSETQ. This CDR3 region has 17 residues. The chain's CDR3 is CASSLAVIAGGRETQYF. The CDR3 coding sequence is TGTGCCAGCAGCCTCGCGGTTATAGCGGGGGGGCGAGAGACCCAGTACTTC.

V and J are TRBV5-4 and TRBJ2-5; no firm D call. Germline V gives CDR1 SGHNT, CDR2 YYREEE (reference sequence). The CDR3 extends over 18 amino acids. The V gene lost 2 bases and the J gene lost 7 bases, with 27 bases spanning the gap. The CDR3, as DNA: TGTGCCAGCAGCTTAAAAACCCTCGGCCCAGGCAAGGAAGGGACCCAGTACTTC. Translated: CASSLKTLGPGKEGTQYF.

The CDR3 coding sequence is TGTGCCACCAGCATGACAGGCGTAACCTACGAGCAGTACTTC. Translated, it gives CATSMTGVTYEQYF. V and J are TRBV15 and TRBJ2-7, with D possibly being TRBD1 (6 bases). The V end was cut by 4 bases, the J end by 2 bases, with 12 bases between. Germline CDR1 is LNHNV and CDR2 is YYDKDF (reference sequence). CDR3 length equals 14 residues.

The V and J genes are TRBV2 and TRBJ2-1, with 11 bases lining up with TRBD2. Trimming cost V 2 bases and J 0 bases; bases outside gene matches: 18. CDR3 size: 22 residues. CDR1 and CDR2 (germline): SNHLY, FYNNEI. The CDR3 nucleotides read TGTGCCAGCAGTGAACGAACCCTACTAGCGGGGGAACCCCTAAGCTCCTACAATGAGCAGTTCTTC. This encodes CASSERTLLAGEPLSSYNEQFF.

The chain couples TRBV28 to TRBJ2-7; D unclear. The CDR3 has 14 residues. V was pared by 6 bases and J by 4 bases, with 16 bases between. In germline, CDR1 is MDHEN, CDR2 SYDVKM. The CDR3 region has the DNA TGTGCCAGCAGCAGGCCCTCAAGAGTTTACGAGCAGTACTTC. It codes for CASSRPSRVYEQYF.

The J gene is TRBJ2-3, the V gene TRBV7-2; the D gene is possibly TRBD1 (5 bases). Germline CDR1 SGHTA, CDR2 FQGNSA. V gave up 1 base and J gave up 0 bases, with 8 bases separating them. The CDR3 has 15 amino acids. The CDR3 is CASSLVPGSTDTQYF. The DNA of the CDR3 is TGTGCCAGCAGCTTAGTTCCAGGGAGCACAGATACGCAGTATTTT.